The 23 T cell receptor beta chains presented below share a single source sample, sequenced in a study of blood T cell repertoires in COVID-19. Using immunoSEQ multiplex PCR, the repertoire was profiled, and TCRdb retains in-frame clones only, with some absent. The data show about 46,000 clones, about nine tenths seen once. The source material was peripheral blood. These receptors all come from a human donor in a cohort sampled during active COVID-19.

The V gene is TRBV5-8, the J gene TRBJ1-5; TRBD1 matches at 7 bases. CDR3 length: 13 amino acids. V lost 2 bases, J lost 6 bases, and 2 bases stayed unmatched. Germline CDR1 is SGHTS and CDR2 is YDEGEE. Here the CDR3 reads CASSLGGPQPQHF. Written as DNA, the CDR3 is TGTGCCAGCAGCTTAGGGGGCCCTCAGCCCCAGCATTTT.

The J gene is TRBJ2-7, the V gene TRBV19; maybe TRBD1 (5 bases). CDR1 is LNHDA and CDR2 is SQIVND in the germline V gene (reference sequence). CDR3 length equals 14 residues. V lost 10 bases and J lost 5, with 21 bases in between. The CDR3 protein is CATSAAQGDDEQYF. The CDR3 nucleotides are TGTGCCACCTCCGCGGCGCAGGGCGACGACGAGCAGTACTTC. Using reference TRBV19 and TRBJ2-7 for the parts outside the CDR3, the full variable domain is DGGITQSPKYLFRKEGQNVTLSCEQNLNHDAMYWYRQDPGQGLRLIYYSQIVNDFQKGDIAEGYSVSREKKESFPLTVTSAQKNPTAFYLCATSAAQGDDEQYFGPGTRLTVT.

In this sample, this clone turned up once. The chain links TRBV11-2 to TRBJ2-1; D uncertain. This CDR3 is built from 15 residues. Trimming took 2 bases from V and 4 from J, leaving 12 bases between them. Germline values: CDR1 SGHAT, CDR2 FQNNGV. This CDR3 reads CASSLIGRRYNEQFF. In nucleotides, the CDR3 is TGTGCCAGCAGCTTAATTGGCCGCCGATACAATGAGCAGTTCTTC. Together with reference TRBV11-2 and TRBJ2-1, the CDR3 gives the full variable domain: EAGVAQSPRYKIIEKRQSVAFWCNPISGHATLYWYQQILGQGPKLLIQFQNNGVVDDSQLPKDRFSAERLKGVDSTLKIQPAKLEDSAVYLCASSLIGRRYNEQFFGPGTRLTVL.

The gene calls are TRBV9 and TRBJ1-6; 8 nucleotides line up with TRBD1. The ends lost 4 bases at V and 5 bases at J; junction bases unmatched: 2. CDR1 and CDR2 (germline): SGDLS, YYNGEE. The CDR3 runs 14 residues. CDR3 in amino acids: CASSLQGDNSPLHF. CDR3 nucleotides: TGTGCCAGCAGCTTACAGGGGGATAATTCACCCCTCCACTTT.

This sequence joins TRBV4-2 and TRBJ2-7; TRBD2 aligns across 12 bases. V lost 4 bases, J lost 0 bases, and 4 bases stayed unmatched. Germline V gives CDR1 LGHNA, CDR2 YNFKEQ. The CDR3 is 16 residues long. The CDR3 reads CASSPRTSGDSYEQYF. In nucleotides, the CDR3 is TGTGCCAGCAGCCCACGGACTAGCGGGGACTCCTACGAGCAGTACTTC.

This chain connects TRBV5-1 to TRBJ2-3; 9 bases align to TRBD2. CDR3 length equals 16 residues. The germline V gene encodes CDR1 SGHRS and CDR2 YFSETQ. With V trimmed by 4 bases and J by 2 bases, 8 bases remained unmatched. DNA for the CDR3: TGCGCCAGCAGCGTCGGGACTAGCCGGGTCACAGATACGCAGTATTTT. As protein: CASSVGTSRVTDTQYF.

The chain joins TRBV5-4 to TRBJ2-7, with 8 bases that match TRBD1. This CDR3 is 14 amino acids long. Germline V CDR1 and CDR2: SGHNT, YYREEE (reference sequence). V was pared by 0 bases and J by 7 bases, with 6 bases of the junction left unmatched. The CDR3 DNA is TGTGCCAGCAGCTTGGGGACAGGGCCTTTTGAGCAGTACTTC. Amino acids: CASSLGTGPFEQYF.

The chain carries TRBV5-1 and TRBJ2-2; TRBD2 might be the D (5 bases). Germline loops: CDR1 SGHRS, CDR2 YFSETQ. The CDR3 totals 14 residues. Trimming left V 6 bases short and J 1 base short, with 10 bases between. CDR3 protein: CASMPGMNTGELFF. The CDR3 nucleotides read TGCGCCAGCATGCCGGGAATGAACACCGGGGAGCTGTTTTTT. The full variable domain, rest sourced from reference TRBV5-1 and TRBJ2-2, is KAGVTQTPRYLIKTRGQQVTLSCSPISGHRSVSWYQQTPGQGLQFLFEYFSETQRNKGNFPGRFSGRQFSNSRSEMNVSTLELGDSALYLCASMPGMNTGELFFGEGSRLTVL.

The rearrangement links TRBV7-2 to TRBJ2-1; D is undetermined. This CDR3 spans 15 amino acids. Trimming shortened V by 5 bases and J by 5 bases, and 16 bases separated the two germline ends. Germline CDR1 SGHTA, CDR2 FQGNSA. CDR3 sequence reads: CASSPLLLGNNEQFF. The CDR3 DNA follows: TGTGCCAGCAGCCCACTTCTTCTAGGAAACAATGAGCAGTTCTTC.

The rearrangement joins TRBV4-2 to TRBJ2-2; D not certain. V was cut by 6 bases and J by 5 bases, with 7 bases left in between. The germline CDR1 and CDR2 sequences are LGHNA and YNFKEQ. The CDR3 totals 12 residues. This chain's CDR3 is CASSPGTGELFF. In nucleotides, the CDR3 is TGTGCCAGCAGTCCGGGTACCGGGGAGCTGTTTTTT.

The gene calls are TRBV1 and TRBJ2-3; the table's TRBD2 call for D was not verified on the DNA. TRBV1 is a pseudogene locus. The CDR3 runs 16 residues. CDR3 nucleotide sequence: TGCACCAGCAGCCAAGGGTTAGCGTTCGGCACAGATACGCAGTATTTT. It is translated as CTSSQGLAFGTDTQYF.

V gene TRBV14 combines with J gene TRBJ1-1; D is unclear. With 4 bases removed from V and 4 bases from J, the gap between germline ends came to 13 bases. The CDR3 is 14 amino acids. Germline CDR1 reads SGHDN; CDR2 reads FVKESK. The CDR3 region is CASSLAPGVTEAFF. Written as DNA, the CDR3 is TGTGCCAGCAGCCTGGCGCCCGGGGTCACTGAAGCTTTCTTT. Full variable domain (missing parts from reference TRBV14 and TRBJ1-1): EAGVTQFPSHSVIEKGQTVTLRCDPISGHDNLYWYRRVMGKEIKFLLHFVKESKQDESGMPNNRFLAERTGGTYSTLKVQPAELEDSGVYFCASSLAPGVTEAFFGQGTRLTVV.

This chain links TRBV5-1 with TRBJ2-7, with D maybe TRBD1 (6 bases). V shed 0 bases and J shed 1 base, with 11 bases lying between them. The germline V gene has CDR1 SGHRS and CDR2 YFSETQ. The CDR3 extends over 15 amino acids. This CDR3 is CASSLESGVSYEQYF. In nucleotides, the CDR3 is TGCGCCAGCAGCTTGGAATCAGGGGTGTCCTACGAGCAGTACTTC.

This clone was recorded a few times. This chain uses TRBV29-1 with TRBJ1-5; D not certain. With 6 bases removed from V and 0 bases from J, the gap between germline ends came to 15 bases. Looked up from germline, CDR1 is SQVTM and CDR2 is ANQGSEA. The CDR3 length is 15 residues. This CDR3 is CSVISGSNSNQPQHF. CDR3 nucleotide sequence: TGCAGCGTGATCTCCGGGTCTAATAGCAATCAGCCCCAGCATTTT.

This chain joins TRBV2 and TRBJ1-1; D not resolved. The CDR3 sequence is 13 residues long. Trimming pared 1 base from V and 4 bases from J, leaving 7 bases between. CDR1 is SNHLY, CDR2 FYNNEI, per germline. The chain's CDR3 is CASSEEIGTEAFF. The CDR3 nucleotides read TGTGCCAGCAGTGAAGAAATCGGCACTGAAGCTTTCTTT. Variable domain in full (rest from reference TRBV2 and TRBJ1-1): EPEVTQTPSHQVTQMGQEVILRCVPISNHLYFYWYRQILGQKVEFLVSFYNNEISEKSEIFDDQFSVERPDGSNFTLKIRSTKLEDSAMYFCASSEEIGTEAFFGQGTRLTVV.

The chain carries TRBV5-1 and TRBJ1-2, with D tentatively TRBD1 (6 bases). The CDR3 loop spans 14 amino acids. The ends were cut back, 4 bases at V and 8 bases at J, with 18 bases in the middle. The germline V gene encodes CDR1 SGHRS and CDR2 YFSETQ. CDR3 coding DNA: TGCGCCAGCAGCCTGGTGCTGGGGGCGCAAGGCTACACCTTC. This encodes CASSLVLGAQGYTF.

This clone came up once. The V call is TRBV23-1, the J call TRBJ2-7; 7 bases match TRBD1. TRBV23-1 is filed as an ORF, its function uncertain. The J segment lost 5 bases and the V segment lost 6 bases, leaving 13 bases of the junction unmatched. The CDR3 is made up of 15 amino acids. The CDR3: CASRPGTELLDEQYF. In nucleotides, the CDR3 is TGCGCCAGCAGACCTGGGACAGAGCTTCTCGACGAGCAGTACTTC.

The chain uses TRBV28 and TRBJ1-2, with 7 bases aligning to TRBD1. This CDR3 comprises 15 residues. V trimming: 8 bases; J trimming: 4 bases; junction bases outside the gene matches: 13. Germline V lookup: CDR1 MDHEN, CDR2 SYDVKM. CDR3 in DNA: TGTGCCAGCGCCGGGGAAAGGACAGGTTCCTATGGCTACACCTTC. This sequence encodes CASAGERTGSYGYTF.

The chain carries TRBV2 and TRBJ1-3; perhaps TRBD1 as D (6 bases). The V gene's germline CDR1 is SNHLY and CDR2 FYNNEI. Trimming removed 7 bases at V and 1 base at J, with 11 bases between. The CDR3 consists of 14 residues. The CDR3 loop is CASTKGGSGNTIYF. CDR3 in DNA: TGTGCCAGCACCAAGGGGGGGTCTGGAAACACCATATATTTT.

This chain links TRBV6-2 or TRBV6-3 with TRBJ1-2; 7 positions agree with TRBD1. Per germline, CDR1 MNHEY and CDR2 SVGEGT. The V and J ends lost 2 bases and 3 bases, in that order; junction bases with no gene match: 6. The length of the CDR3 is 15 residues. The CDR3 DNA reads TGTGCCAGCAGTTACCACGAGGGGGCCCACTATGGCTACACCTTC. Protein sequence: CASSYHEGAHYGYTF.

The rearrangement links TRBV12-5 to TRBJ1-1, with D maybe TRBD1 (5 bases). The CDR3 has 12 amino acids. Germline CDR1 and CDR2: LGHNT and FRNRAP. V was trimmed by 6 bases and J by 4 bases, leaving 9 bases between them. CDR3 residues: CASGPGGTEAFF. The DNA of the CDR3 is TGTGCTAGTGGCCCGGGGGGCACTGAAGCTTTCTTT.

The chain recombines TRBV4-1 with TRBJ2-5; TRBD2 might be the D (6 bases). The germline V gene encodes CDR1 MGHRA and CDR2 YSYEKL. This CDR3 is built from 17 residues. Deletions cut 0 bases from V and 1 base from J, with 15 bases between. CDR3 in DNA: TGCGCCAGCAGCCAAGATCCCCCCGGGGAGGTCCAAGAGACCCAGTACTTC. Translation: CASSQDPPGEVQETQYF.

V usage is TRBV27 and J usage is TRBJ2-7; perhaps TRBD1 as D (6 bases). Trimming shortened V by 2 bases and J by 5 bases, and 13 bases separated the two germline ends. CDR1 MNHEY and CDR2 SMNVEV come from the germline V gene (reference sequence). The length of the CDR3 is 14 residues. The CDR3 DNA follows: TGTGCCAGCAGTTTACGGCAGGGGTCCGACGAGCAGTACTTC. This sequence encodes CASSLRQGSDEQYF.